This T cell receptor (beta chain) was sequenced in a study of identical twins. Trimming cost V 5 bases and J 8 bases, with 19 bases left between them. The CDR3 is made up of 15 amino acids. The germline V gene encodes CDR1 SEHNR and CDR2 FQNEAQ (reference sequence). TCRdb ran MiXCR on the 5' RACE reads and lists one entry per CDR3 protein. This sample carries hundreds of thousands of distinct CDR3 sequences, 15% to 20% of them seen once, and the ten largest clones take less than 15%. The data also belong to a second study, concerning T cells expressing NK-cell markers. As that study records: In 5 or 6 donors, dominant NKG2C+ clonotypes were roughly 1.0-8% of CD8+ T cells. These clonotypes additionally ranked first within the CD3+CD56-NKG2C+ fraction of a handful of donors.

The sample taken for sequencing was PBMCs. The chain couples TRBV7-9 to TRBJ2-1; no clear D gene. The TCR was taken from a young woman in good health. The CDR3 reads CASSQSIAPSDEQFF. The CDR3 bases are TGTGCCAGCAGCCAGAGCATAGCTCCATCAGATGAGCAGTTCTTC.